This T cell receptor beta chain was sequenced for a study of blood T cell repertoires in COVID-19. Study context: T cells, B-cell-depleted T cells, or PBMCs supplied cDNA or gDNA.

V shed 4 bases and J shed 9 bases, with 16 bases lying between them. Germline V gene sequence: CDR1 LNHDA, CDR2 SQIVND (reference sequence). There are 15 residues in the CDR3. Original processing notes: It was from reference gene primer amplification that nucleated cell counts were estimated. Libraries were prepared by immunoSEQ multiplex PCR; TCRdb keeps only in-frame clonotypes and omits some of them. The V and J calls and clone size were taken over from that table, and D and trimming were inferred from the DNA. This sample has roughly 70,000 clones, with roughly four fifths found just once. The receptor comes from a human donor in a cohort sampled during active COVID-19. The sequenced sample consisted of peripheral blood. The V and J genes are TRBV19 and TRBJ1-6, with a weak D call TRBD1 (5 bases). CDR3 bases: TGTGCCAGTAGTACCTTCCAGGGAAGGTCTTCACCCCTCCACTTT. Protein: CASSTFQGRSSPLHF.